This T cell receptor beta chain was captured in a study of T cell responses to AZD1222 COVID-19 vaccine. Clones were read by immunoSEQ multiplex PCR, and TCRdb kept only the in-frame ones, dropping some. This repertoire shows 95,000 to 150,000 clones, around 83% found once; its top ten account for 3%. The CDR3 contains 19 residues. J is TRBJ1-1 and V is TRBV21-1; TRBD1 reflects the table's D call only, with no check against the DNA. TRBV21-1 is a recognized pseudogene. This specimen consisted of peripheral blood, obtained 28 days after the second AZD1222 dose. The clonotype originates from an adult who received the AZD1222 COVID-19 vaccine. CDR3 in amino acids: CASSPQTFDRDTMNTEAFF. CDR3 nucleotide sequence: TGTGCCAGCAGCCCCCAGACCTTCGACAGGGACACGATGAACACTGAAGCTTTCTTT.